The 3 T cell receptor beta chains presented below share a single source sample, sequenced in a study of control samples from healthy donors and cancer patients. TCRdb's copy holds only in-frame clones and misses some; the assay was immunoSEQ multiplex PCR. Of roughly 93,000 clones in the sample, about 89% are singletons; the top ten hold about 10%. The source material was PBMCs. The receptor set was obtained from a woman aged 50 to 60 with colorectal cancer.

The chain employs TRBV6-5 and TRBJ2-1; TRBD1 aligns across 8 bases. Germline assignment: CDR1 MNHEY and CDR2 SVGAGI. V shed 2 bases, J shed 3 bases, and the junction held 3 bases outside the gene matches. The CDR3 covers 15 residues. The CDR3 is CASSYQDRDYNEQFF. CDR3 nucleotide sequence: TGTGCCAGCAGTTACCAGGACAGGGACTACAATGAGCAGTTCTTC.

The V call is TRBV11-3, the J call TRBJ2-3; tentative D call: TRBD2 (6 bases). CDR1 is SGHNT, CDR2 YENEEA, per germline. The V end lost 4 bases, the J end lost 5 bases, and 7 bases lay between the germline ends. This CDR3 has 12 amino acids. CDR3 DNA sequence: TGTGCCAGCAGCTCCGGGGGAGATACGCAGTATTTT. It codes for CASSSGGDTQYF.

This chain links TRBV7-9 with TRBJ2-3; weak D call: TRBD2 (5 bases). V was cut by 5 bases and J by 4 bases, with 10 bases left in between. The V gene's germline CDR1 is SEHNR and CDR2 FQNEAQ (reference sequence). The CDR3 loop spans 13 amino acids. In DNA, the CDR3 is TGTGCCAGCAGCCAGGCCGGGGCAGATACGCAGTATTTT. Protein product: CASSQAGADTQYF.